The TCR beta chain described here comes from a study of blood T cell repertoires in COVID-19. Study-level background: The samples span acute and convalescent COVID-19 from the United States, Italy and Spain. Sources were T cells, B-cell-depleted T cells, or PBMCs; the material itself was cDNA or gDNA.

Sequencing used immunoSEQ multiplex PCR; TCRdb keeps in-frame clones, though not all of them. Here the sample spans about 240,000 clones, roughly 86% being singletons. This clone has just one count. The CDR3 has 13 residues. Unmatched junction bases numbered 4, after V lost 3 bases and J lost 7 bases. CDR1 is MNHEY, CDR2 SMNVEV, per germline (reference sequence). Participant-reported clinical history was the basis for cohort assignment. This TCR was recovered from a woman in her 30s with acute COVID-19. The V gene is TRBV27, the J gene TRBJ2-7; 9 positions match TRBD1. Sequencing was performed on PBMCs or T cells enriched from blood (not recorded which). The chain's CDR3 is CASSFWTGAEQYF. In DNA, the CDR3 is TGTGCCAGCAGTTTTTGGACAGGGGCAGAGCAGTACTTC.